The T cell receptor (beta chain) under discussion was sequenced for a study of T-cell reconstitution after alpha-beta-depleted transplantation in children. Overall study findings and caveats: One year post-transplant, T-cell counts and diversity were largely derived from T cells produced anew.

Unmatched junction bases numbered 2, after V lost 1 base and J lost 7 bases. Germline V gene sequence: CDR1 SGHAT, CDR2 FQNNGV. This CDR3 has 14 amino acids. On this clonotype itself: The antigen remains undetermined.

This sample's TCRbeta library carried unique molecular identifier barcodes. MiXCR, run by TCRdb on the PCR reads, gives a single entry per CDR3 protein. The data contain about 980,000 distinct CDR3 sequences, 25% to 35% of them singletons. This TCR was recovered from a boy under two years old who had a stem cell transplant for SCID, so the T cells may come from the graft donor. The gene calls are TRBV11-2 and TRBJ2-1, with 9 nucleotides matching TRBD2. Sequencing was performed on PBMCs, mostly from graft donor cells, taken 360 days after TCRalphabeta/CD19-depleted stem cell transplant. The chain's CDR3 is CASSLAAGGNEQFF. In DNA, the CDR3 is TGTGCCAGCAGCTTAGCGGCGGGGGGGAATGAGCAGTTCTTC.